The 27 T cell receptor beta chains presented below share a single source sample, sequenced in a study of CD8+CD57+ T cells in acquired aplastic anemia. Genomic DNA templated the TCR beta VDJ and CDR3 profiling. One entry per CDR3 protein, called by TCRdb with MiXCR from the reads. The sample lists 150,000 to 200,000 distinct CDR3 sequences, 55% to 80% occurring once. Sequencing was performed on sorted CD4+, CD8+, or CD8+CD57+ T cells (not recorded which) from PBMCs. These receptors all come from a human donor in good health.

As to this clonotype: At one of its ends the junction is not consistent with the germline gene, which may arise from a read error. This chain uses TRBV20-1 with TRBJ2-2, with D possibly being TRBD1 or TRBD2 (5 bases each). The CDR3 runs 14 residues. Germline-derived CDR1 and CDR2 are DFQATT and SNEGSKA (reference sequence). The DNA for the CDR3 is TGCAGTGCTGCCCGGGACGGCGAACACCGGGGAGCTGTTTTT. Translating it yields CSAARDGEHRGAVF.

This chain uses TRBV7-2 with TRBJ2-5; possible D gene TRBD1, 5 bases. The CDR3 consists of 15 residues. V was clipped by 9 bases and J by 4 bases, with 21 bases between them. CDR1 and CDR2 (germline): SGHTA, FQGNSA. CDR3 DNA: TGTGCCAGTAGTGCCCCCCATGGGGCAGGAGAGACCCAGTACTTC. Its translation: CASSAPHGAGETQYF.

CDR3 amino acids: CASSEDKGAVEKLFF. In DNA, the CDR3 is TGTGCCAGCAGTGAGGACAAGGGGGCGGTTGAAAAACTGTTTTTT. The rearrangement uses TRBV2 and TRBJ1-4, with 7 bases matching TRBD1. The V segment lost 3 bases and the J segment 7 bases; nucleotides outside the gene matches: 8. The CDR3 extends over 15 amino acids. Germline CDR1 reads SNHLY; CDR2 reads FYNNEI. The full variable domain, completed using reference TRBV2 and TRBJ1-4, is EPEVTQTPSHQVTQMGQEVILRCVPISNHLYFYWYRQILGQKVEFLVSFYNNEISEKSEIFDDQFSVERPDGSNFTLKIRSTKLEDSAMYFCASSEDKGAVEKLFFGSGTQLSVL.

The chain combines TRBV7-9 with TRBJ2-3; 8 bases match TRBD1. Germline CDR1 SEHNR, CDR2 FQNEAQ (reference sequence). CDR3 length: 16 amino acids. The trim removed 5 bases at V and 1 base at J, leaving 8 bases unmatched. The CDR3 DNA reads TGTGCCAGCAGCCCTCGACAGGGGTGGGGCACAGATACGCAGTATTTT. It specifies CASSPRQGWGTDTQYF.

This chain links TRBV19 with TRBJ2-3; TRBD2 matches at 11 bases. V was clipped by 6 bases and J by 6 bases; unmatched bases: 5. Germline V gives CDR1 LNHDA, CDR2 SQIVND (reference sequence). This CDR3 region has 14 residues. CDR3 in amino acids: CASRLAGARDTQYF. The CDR3 region has the DNA TGTGCCAGTAGACTAGCGGGGGCGAGGGATACGCAGTATTTT. Full variable domain (rest looked up from reference TRBV19 and TRBJ2-3): DGGITQSPKYLFRKEGQNVTLSCEQNLNHDAMYWYRQDPGQGLRLIYYSQIVNDFQKGDIAEGYSVSREKKESFPLTVTSAQKNPTAFYLCASRLAGARDTQYFGPGTRLTVL.

The J gene is TRBJ1-1, the V gene TRBV20-1, with a possible D match to TRBD1 (5 bases). This CDR3 is 14 amino acids long. CDR1 is DFQATT, CDR2 SNEGSKA, per germline (reference sequence). V was cut by 4 bases and J by 1 base, with 13 bases left in between. The CDR3, as DNA: TGCAGTGCTATACACGGGGCCGGGAACACTGAAGCTTTCTTT. It specifies CSAIHGAGNTEAFF.

The chain combines TRBV20-1 with TRBJ2-2, with D tentatively TRBD2 (6 bases). This CDR3 is 14 amino acids long. V dropped 1 base and J dropped 6 bases, with 12 bases sitting between them. Germline CDR1 reads DFQATT; CDR2 reads SNEGSKA (reference sequence). The CDR3 sequence is CSARGAGIAGELFF. In nucleotides, the CDR3 is TGCAGTGCTAGAGGGGCGGGGATAGCCGGGGAGCTGTTTTTT.

The chain joins TRBV7-2 to TRBJ2-3, with TRBD2 matching 10 bases. CDR1 and CDR2 from the germline V gene are SGHTA and FQGNSA. The CDR3 consists of 16 residues. V lost 0 bases, J lost 8 bases, and 8 bases stayed unmatched. The CDR3 sequence is CASSLAGRAGGSTQYF. CDR3 nucleotides: TGTGCCAGCAGCTTAGCGGGCAGAGCGGGGGGGAGTACGCAGTATTTT.

J is TRBJ2-5 and V is TRBV20-1, with 7 bases identical to TRBD2. In germline, CDR1 is DFQATT, CDR2 SNEGSKA (reference sequence). The CDR3 has 16 amino acids. V lost 0 bases to trimming and J lost 5 bases; unmatched junction nucleotides: 12. This chain's CDR3 is CSARDGSPGGAETQYF. The DNA for the CDR3 is TGCAGTGCTAGAGATGGTTCGCCGGGAGGAGCTGAGACCCAGTACTTC.

The V gene is TRBV9, the J gene TRBJ2-7; D uncertain. Per the germline V gene, CDR1 is SGDLS and CDR2 is YYNGEE. The CDR3 totals 15 residues. Trimming pared 0 bases from V and 1 base from J, leaving 11 bases between. The CDR3 bases are TGTGCCAGCAGCGTAGAGGCAGGTCTATCCTACGAGCAGTACTTC. It is translated as CASSVEAGLSYEQYF.

The rearrangement joins TRBV5-1 to TRBJ1-1; 8 bases line up with TRBD1. With 4 bases clipped from V and 8 bases from J, the junction kept 4 bases outside the gene matches. CDR3 length equals 12 residues. Germline loops: CDR1 SGHRS, CDR2 YFSETQ. The CDR3 loop reads CASSRGQVEAFF. The CDR3 DNA is TGCGCCAGCAGCAGGGGACAGGTGGAAGCTTTCTTT.

This clonotype occurred once. V usage is TRBV2 and J usage is TRBJ1-2, with D perhaps TRBD1 (5 bases). The CDR3 has 10 residues. Germline CDR1 and CDR2: SNHLY and FYNNEI. V was trimmed by 8 bases and J by 12 bases, leaving 13 bases between them. CDR3 DNA sequence: TGTGCCAGCTCGGGGGAAGGCAACACCTTC. It specifies CASSGEGNTF.

The sample holds many counts of this clonotype. V gene TRBV5-6 combines with J gene TRBJ1-2; D perhaps matches TRBD1 (5 bases). CDR3 length: 15 residues. Germline V lookup: CDR1 SGHDT, CDR2 YYEEEE. V dropped 0 bases and J dropped 6 bases, with 15 bases sitting between them. CDR3 region: CASSLGAGYPDGYTF. The CDR3, as DNA: TGTGCCAGCAGCTTGGGTGCAGGGTATCCTGATGGCTACACCTTC.

In its sample, this clonotype was seen many times. The genes are TRBV6-2 or TRBV6-3 and TRBJ1-6, with D unresolved. V dropped 6 bases and J dropped 7 bases, with 16 bases sitting between them. Germline V gene sequence: CDR1 MNHEY, CDR2 SVGEGT. CDR3 length: 15 amino acids. In DNA, the CDR3 is TGTGCCAGCAGGTCACCCCGGGGTCCGAATTCACCCCTCCACTTT. Translation: CASRSPRGPNSPLHF.

The chain recombines TRBV7-3 with TRBJ2-7, with TRBD2 matching over 7 bases. The CDR3 totals 15 residues. Germline CDR1 reads SGHTA; CDR2 reads FQGTGA. V lost 4 bases and J lost 0; bases outside the gene matches: 6. CDR3 in DNA: TGTGCCAGCAGCTCTACTAGCGCGAGCTCCTACGAGCAGTACTTC. Translated: CASSSTSASSYEQYF.

In this sample, this clonotype turned up many times. The chain joins TRBV7-8 to TRBJ1-6; no clear D. V was shortened by 0 bases and J by 10 bases, with 13 bases between the two germline ends. The germline V gene has CDR1 SGHVS and CDR2 FQNEAQ. The CDR3 totals 15 residues. CDR3 DNA: TGTGCCAGCAGCTTAGCGGGTCCAGCTGCGTCACCCCTCCACTTT. Residues: CASSLAGPAASPLHF.

This clonotype was detected only a few times. The chain has TRBV6-1 and TRBJ2-1; possible D gene TRBD1, 6 bases. In germline, CDR1 is MNHNS, CDR2 SASEGT. V lost 5 bases to trimming and J lost 2 bases, with 10 bases between them. This CDR3 contains 14 residues. The CDR3 spells CASSSGHTYNEQFF. In nucleotides, the CDR3 is TGTGCCAGCAGTTCGGGACACACCTACAATGAGCAGTTCTTC.

This clonotype was seen a single time. The chain carries TRBV29-1 and TRBJ2-7; D is perhaps TRBD1 or TRBD2 (7 bases each). This CDR3 is 12 amino acids long. Looked up from germline, CDR1 is SQVTM and CDR2 is ANQGSEA. The CDR3 coding sequence is TGCGGTGCTAGCCAGGGGGGGAACGAGCAGTACTTC. Amino acid sequence: CGASQGGNEQYF.

The chain links TRBV7-8 to TRBJ1-2; 7 bases match TRBD1. Germline trimming cut 4 bases from V and 5 bases from J; bases unmatched to any gene: 7. From germline, CDR1 is SGHVS and CDR2 FQNEAQ. The CDR3 has 14 amino acids. CDR3 sequence reads: CASSSGQALYGYTF. The CDR3 DNA sequence: TGTGCCAGCAGCTCAGGACAGGCTCTATATGGCTACACCTTC.

The chain couples TRBV25-1 to TRBJ2-3; 7 bases fit TRBD1. The CDR3 runs 12 residues. J lost 6 bases, V lost 6 bases, and 3 bases had no gene match. Per germline, CDR1 MGHDK and CDR2 SYGVNS. CDR3 sequence (DNA): TGTGCCAGCAGAAGACAGGGCGATACGCAGTATTTT. Protein product: CASRRQGDTQYF.

The chain couples TRBV6-5 to TRBJ1-1; a weak D match, TRBD1 (5 bases). The V gene's germline CDR1 is MNHEY and CDR2 SVGAGI. Trimming cost V 5 bases and J 2 bases, with 15 bases left between them. The CDR3 sequence is 15 residues long. DNA for the CDR3: TGTGCCAGCAGTGGGGGAGCGGGGGAAAACACTGAAGCTTTCTTT. Its translation: CASSGGAGENTEAFF.

The V gene is TRBV7-2, the J gene TRBJ2-2, with 9 positions matching TRBD2. CDR3 length: 16 amino acids. The J segment lost 4 bases and the V segment lost 5 bases, leaving 8 bases of the junction unmatched. The germline V gene encodes CDR1 SGHTA and CDR2 FQGNSA. Here the CDR3 reads CASSRSGSRGTGELFF. CDR3 sequence (DNA): TGTGCCAGCAGCCGTAGCGGGAGCCGAGGCACCGGGGAGCTGTTTTTT.

This clonotype came up a few times. This chain links TRBV7-9 with TRBJ1-6; a possible D gene is TRBD1 (6 bases). V lost 4 bases and J lost 5, with 9 bases in between. Germline CDR1 SEHNR, CDR2 FQNEAQ (reference sequence). There are 14 residues in the CDR3. CDR3 coding DNA: TGTGCCAGCAGCTCACAGGGAGATAATTCACCCCTCCACTTT. Amino acid sequence: CASSSQGDNSPLHF.

The chain carries TRBV6-5 and TRBJ2-1; TRBD1 is a possible D gene (7 bases). Germline CDR1 reads MNHEY; CDR2 reads SVGAGI. The length of the CDR3 is 19 residues. The ends were cut back, 0 bases at V and 6 bases at J, with 24 bases in the middle. The CDR3 bases are TGTGCCAGCAGTTACTCGACTGTTCTCGAGACAGGGAGGTTCAATGAGCAGTTCTTC. It codes for CASSYSTVLETGRFNEQFF.

Points on this clonotype: Being one base from a much bigger clone, this may be a read error. The chain couples TRBV6-1 to TRBJ2-7, with D hard to call. The CDR3 length is 13 residues. Germline values: CDR1 MNHNS, CDR2 SASEGT. CDR3 nucleotide sequence: TGTGCCAGCAGTTATGGCGTAACCTACGGGCAGTACTTC. This gives the protein CASSYGVTYGQYF.

The chain recombines TRBV7-2 with TRBJ2-1; D remains unclear. This CDR3 has 12 residues. V lost 5 bases, J lost 6 bases, and 8 bases lay in between. Germline loops: CDR1 SGHTA, CDR2 FQGNSA. The CDR3 DNA is TGTGCCAGCAGCCCCTTTGCCAATGAGCAGTTCTTC. It specifies CASSPFANEQFF.

V usage is TRBV2 and J usage is TRBJ1-2, with a possible D match to TRBD1 (6 bases). This CDR3 has 16 amino acids. V lost 4 bases and J lost 8, with 23 bases in between. CDR1 and CDR2 (germline): SNHLY, FYNNEI. Here the CDR3 reads CASSAFLRDTKDGYTF. CDR3 sequence (DNA): TGTGCCAGCAGTGCTTTTCTCCGGGACACCAAGGACGGCTACACCTTC. Looking up the rest from reference TRBV2 and TRBJ1-2 gives the full variable domain: EPEVTQTPSHQVTQMGQEVILRCVPISNHLYFYWYRQILGQKVEFLVSFYNNEISEKSEIFDDQFSVERPDGSNFTLKIRSTKLEDSAMYFCASSAFLRDTKDGYTFGSGTRLTVV.